Each of the 10 T cell receptor beta chains below was sequenced from the same sample in a study of CD8 T cells in ankylosing spondylitis. Study conclusions and caveats: A TCR beta motif made of 7 to 9 highly homologous variants seemed typical of ankylosing spondylitis blood.

TCRdb itself ran the 5' RACE reads through MiXCR, one entry per CDR3 protein. The table has 650,000 to 800,000 distinct CDR3 sequences, roughly 19% seen once. These receptors are not linked to any known antigen. The material sequenced was blood, either unsorted or a sorted T cell fraction (not recorded which). The receptors were gathered from a male donor with ankylosing spondylitis.

The V and J genes are TRBV30 and TRBJ1-5, with D perhaps TRBD1 (6 bases). Germline CDR1 is GTSNPN and CDR2 is SVGIG (reference sequence). This CDR3 has 13 residues. V was clipped by 1 base and J by 2 bases, with 6 bases between them. The CDR3 DNA reads as TGTGCCTGGAGTGACAGGGGCAATCAGCCCCAGCATTTT. The encoded protein is CAWSDRGNQPQHF.

This clonotype was counted ten times or more. The junction does not match germline at one end; this may be a read error. The chain is built from TRBV12-3 or TRBV12-4 and TRBJ2-7; TRBD1 might be the D (5 bases). The CDR3 covers 12 residues. The CDR3 coding sequence is TGCGCCAGCAGCTCGCAGGGCTACGAGCAGTACTTC. This translates into CASSSQGYEQYF.

This clonotype was observed a handful of times. The chain carries TRBV20-1 and TRBJ2-1; 8 bases line up with TRBD1. The trim removed 3 bases at V and 16 bases at J, leaving 8 bases unmatched. The V gene's germline CDR1 is DFQATT and CDR2 SNEGSKA (reference sequence). The CDR3 sequence is 11 residues long. CDR3 sequence reads: CSASRGQGKFF. The CDR3 coding sequence is TGCAGTGCTAGTCGCGGACAGGGAAAATTCTTC.

The V call is TRBV24-1, the J call TRBJ2-1; D unclear. CDR1 is KGHDR, CDR2 SFDVKD, per germline. V gave up 2 bases and J gave up 7 bases, with 11 bases separating them. CDR3 length: 14 amino acids. The CDR3 is CATSDSPSVNEQFF. In nucleotides, the CDR3 is TGTGCCACCAGTGATTCTCCGTCGGTGAATGAGCAGTTCTTC.

This chain connects TRBV29-1 to TRBJ1-4; TRBD1 might be the D (5 bases). The CDR3 has 13 residues. V was clipped by 1 base and J by 5 bases, with 8 bases between them. CDR1 SQVTM and CDR2 ANQGSEA come from the germline V gene. CDR3 sequence: CSVEARVNEKLFF. The CDR3 nucleotides are TGCAGCGTTGAAGCCAGGGTGAATGAAAAACTGTTTTTT. The entire variable domain, with the rest obtained from reference TRBV29-1 and TRBJ1-4, is as follows: SAVISQKPSRDICQRGTSLTIQCQVDSQVTMMFWYRQQPGQSLTLIATANQGSEATYESGFVIDKFPISRPNLTFSTLTVSNMSPEDSSIYLCSVEARVNEKLFFGSGTQLSVL.

The V call is TRBV7-6, the J call TRBJ2-2, with D possibly TRBD2 on 7 matching bases. V lost 5 bases, J lost 0 bases, and 13 bases lay in between. This CDR3 is built from 16 residues. The V gene's germline CDR1 is SGHVS and CDR2 FNYEAQ. CDR3 residues: CASSRRGGSNTGELFF. Written as DNA, the CDR3 is TGTGCCAGCAGCCGAAGGGGGGGTTCGAACACCGGGGAGCTGTTTTTT.

The chain is built from TRBV15 and TRBJ1-4; TRBD1 matches 8 bases. Germline V gene sequence: CDR1 LNHNV, CDR2 YYDKDF (reference sequence). The CDR3 extends over 15 amino acids. V was pared by 8 bases and J by 4 bases, with 9 bases of the junction left unmatched. DNA for the CDR3: TGTGCCACCGCCCAGGGGGCCGGGGATAATGAAAAACTGTTTTTT. Residues: CATAQGAGDNEKLFF.

J is TRBJ1-4 and V is TRBV5-1; D not certain. V shed 0 bases and J shed 5 bases, with 11 bases lying between them. Per the germline V gene, CDR1 is SGHRS and CDR2 is YFSETQ. The CDR3 spans 15 residues. CDR3 sequence reads: CASSLVGSKNEKLFF. The CDR3, as DNA: TGCGCCAGCAGCTTGGTAGGGTCTAAGAATGAAAAACTGTTTTTT. Based on the CDR3 plus reference TRBV5-1 and TRBJ1-4, the full variable domain is KAGVTQTPRYLIKTRGQQVTLSCSPISGHRSVSWYQQTPGQGLQFLFEYFSETQRNKGNFPGRFSGRQFSNSRSEMNVSTLELGDSALYLCASSLVGSKNEKLFFGSGTQLSVL.

In its sample, this clonotype was seen a few times. The gene calls are TRBV7-2 and TRBJ2-5; D not resolved. The CDR3 contains 16 residues. The germline V gene has CDR1 SGHTA and CDR2 FQGNSA. V gave up 5 bases and J gave up 2 bases, with 18 bases separating them. CDR3 in amino acids: CASSPRHGRQQETQYF. As DNA, the CDR3 is TGTGCCAGCAGCCCGAGACATGGCAGACAACAAGAGACCCAGTACTTC.

This clonotype was seen a few times. The chain has TRBV20-1 and TRBJ2-5; no definite D call. Germline CDR1 DFQATT, CDR2 SNEGSKA (reference sequence). There are 10 residues in the CDR3. V was trimmed by 3 bases and J by 6 bases, leaving 5 bases between them. The CDR3 sequence is CSASSKTQYF. In DNA, the CDR3 is TGCAGTGCTAGTTCCAAGACCCAGTACTTC.